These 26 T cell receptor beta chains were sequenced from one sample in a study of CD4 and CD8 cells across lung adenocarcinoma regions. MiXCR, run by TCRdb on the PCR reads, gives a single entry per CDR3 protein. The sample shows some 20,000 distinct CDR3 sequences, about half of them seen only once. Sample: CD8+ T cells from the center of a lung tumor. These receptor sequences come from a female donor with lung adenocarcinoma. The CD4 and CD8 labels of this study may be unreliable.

CDR3 region: CASSQVGDTQYF. The CDR3 nucleotides are TGTGCCAGCAGCCAAGTGGGGGATACGCAGTATTTT. The rearrangement joins TRBV3-1 to TRBJ2-3, with D uncertain. Trimming took 1 base from V and 6 from J, leaving 5 bases between them. The CDR3 totals 12 residues. Germline V CDR1 and CDR2: LGHDT, YNNKEL (reference sequence).

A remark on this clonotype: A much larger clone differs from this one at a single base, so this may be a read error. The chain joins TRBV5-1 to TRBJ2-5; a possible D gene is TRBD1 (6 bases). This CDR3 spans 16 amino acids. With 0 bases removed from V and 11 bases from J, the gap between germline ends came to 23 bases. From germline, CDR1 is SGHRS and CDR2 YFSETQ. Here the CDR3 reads CASSLVPGVSYNEQYF. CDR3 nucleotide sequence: TGCGCCAGCAGCTTGGTGCCAGGGGTTTCCTACAATGAGCAGTACTTC.

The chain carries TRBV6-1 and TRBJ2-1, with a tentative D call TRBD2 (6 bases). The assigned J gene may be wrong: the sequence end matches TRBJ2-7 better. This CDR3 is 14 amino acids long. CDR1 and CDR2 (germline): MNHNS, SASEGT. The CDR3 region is CAGDGGGDAETQYF. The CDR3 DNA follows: TGTGCGGGCGATGGGGGAGGTGACGCAGAGACGCAGTACTTC.

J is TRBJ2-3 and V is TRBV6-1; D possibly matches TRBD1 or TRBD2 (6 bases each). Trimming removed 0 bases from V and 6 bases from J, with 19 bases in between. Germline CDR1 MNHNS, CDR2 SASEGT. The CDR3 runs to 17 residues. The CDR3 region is CASSEAGAGTSRDTQYF. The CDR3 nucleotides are TGTGCCAGCAGTGAAGCGGGGGCCGGAACTAGCCGCGATACGCAGTATTTT.

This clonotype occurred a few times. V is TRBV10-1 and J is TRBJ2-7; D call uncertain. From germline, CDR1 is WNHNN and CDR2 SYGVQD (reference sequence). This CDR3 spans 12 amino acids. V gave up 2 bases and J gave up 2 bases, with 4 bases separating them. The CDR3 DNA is TGCGCCAGCAGTGAGCCCACCTACGAGCAGTACTTC. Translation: CASSEPTYEQYF.

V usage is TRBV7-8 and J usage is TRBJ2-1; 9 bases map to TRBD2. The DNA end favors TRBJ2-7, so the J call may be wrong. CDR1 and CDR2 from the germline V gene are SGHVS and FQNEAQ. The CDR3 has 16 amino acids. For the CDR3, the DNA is TGTGCCAGCAGCTTGAGTTGGGGCGGGGGGGCAGGAGAGCAGTACTTC. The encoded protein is CASSLSWGGGAGEQYF.

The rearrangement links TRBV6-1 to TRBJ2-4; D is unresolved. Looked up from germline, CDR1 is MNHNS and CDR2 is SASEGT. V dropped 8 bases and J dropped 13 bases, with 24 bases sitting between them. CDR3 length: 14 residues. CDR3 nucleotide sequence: TGTGCCAGCTCGGGTATGTGTGCCACAAATACGCAGTACTTC. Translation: CASSGMCATNTQYF.

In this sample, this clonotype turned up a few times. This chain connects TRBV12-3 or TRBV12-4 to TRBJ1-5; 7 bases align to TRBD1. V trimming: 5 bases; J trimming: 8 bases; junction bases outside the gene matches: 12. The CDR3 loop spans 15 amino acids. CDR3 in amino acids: CASSIRQGGDEPQHF. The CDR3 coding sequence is TGTGCCAGCAGTATAAGACAGGGAGGGGATGAGCCCCAGCATTTT.

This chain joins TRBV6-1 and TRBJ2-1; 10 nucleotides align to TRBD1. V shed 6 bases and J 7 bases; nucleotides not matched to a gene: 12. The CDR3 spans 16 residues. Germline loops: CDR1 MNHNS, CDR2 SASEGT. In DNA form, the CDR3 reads TGTGCCAGCAGGTCACCGATCCGGGACAGGGGTAATGAGCAGTTCTTC. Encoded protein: CASRSPIRDRGNEQFF.

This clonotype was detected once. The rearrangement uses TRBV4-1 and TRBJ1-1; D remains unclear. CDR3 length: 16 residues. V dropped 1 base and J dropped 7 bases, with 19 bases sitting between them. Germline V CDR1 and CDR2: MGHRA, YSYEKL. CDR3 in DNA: TGCGCCAGCAGCCAAGCTGACCCGGGCGGCGGCTTTGAAGCTTTCTTT. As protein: CASSQADPGGGFEAFF.

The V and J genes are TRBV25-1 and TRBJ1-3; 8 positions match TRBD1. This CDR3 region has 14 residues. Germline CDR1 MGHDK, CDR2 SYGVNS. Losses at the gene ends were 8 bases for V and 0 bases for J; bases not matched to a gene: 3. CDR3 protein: CASGDRYSGNTIYF. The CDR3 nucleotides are TGTGCCAGCGGGGACAGGTACTCTGGAAACACCATATATTTT.

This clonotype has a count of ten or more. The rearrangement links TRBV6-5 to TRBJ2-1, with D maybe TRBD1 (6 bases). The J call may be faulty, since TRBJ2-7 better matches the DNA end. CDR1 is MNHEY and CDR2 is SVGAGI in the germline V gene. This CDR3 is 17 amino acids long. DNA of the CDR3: TGTGCCAGCAGTTACAGGTCGGGCTGGGACACCCGCTACGAGCAGTACTTC. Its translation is CASSYRSGWDTRYEQYF.

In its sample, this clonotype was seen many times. The CDR3 nucleotides read TGCGCCAGCAGCCAACTTCACGGAGAGACCCAGTACTTC. Protein product: CASSQLHGETQYF. The rearrangement joins TRBV4-1 to TRBJ2-5; D gene ambiguous. This CDR3 is built from 13 residues. V was cut by 2 bases and J by 4 bases, with 8 bases left in between. The germline gives CDR1 MGHRA, CDR2 YSYEKL.

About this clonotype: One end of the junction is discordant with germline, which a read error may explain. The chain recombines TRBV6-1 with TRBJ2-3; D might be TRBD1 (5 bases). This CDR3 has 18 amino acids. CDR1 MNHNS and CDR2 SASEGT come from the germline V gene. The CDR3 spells CASSDAVLQGVSTGTQYF. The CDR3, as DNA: TGTGCCAGCAGTGACGCGGTTCTCCAGGGTGTGAGCACAGGTACGCAGTATTTT.

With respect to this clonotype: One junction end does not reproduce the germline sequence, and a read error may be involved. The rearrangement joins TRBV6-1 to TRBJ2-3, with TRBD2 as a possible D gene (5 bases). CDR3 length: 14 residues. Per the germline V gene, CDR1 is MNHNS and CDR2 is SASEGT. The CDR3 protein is CASSEQRASDTQYF. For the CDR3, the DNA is TGTGCCAGCAGTGAACAGAGGGCATCAGATACGCAGTACTTT.

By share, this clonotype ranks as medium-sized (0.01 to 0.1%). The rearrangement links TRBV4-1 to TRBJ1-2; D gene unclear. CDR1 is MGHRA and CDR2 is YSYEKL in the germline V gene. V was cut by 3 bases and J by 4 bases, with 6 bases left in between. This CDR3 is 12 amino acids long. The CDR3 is CASSQRGYGYTF. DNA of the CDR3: TGCGCCAGCAGCCAGCGGGGCTATGGCTACACCTTC.

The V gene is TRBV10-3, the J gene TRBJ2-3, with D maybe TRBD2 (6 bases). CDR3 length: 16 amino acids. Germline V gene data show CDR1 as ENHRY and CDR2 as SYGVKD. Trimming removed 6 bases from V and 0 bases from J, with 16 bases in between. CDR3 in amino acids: CAIRAWAGSSTDTQYF. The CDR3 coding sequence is TGTGCCATCAGGGCCTGGGCGGGATCTAGCACAGATACGCAGTATTTT.

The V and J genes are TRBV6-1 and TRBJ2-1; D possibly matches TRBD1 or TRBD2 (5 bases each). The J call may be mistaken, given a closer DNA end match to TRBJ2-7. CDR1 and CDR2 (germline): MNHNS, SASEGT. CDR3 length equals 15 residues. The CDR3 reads CASSPTRDGRYEQYF. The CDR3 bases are TGTGCCAGCAGCCCCACCCGGGACGGACGCTACGAGCAGTACTTC.

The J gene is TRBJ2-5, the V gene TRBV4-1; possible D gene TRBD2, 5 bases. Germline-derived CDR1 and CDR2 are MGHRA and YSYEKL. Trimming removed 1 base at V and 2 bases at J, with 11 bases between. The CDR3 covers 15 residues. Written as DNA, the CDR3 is TGCGCCAGCAGCCAAGCTCCCGGGATACAAGAGACCCAGTACTTC. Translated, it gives CASSQAPGIQETQYF.

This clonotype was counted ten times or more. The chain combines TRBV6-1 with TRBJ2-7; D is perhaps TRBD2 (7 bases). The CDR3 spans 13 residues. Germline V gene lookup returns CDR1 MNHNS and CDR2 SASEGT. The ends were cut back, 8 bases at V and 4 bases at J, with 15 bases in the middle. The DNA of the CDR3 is TGTGCCAGCGGACTAAGCGGGACATACGAGCAGTACGTC. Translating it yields CASGLSGTYEQYV.

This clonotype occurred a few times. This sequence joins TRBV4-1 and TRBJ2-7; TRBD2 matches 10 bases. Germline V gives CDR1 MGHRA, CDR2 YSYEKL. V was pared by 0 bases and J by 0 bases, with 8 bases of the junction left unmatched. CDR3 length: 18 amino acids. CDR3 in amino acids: CASSQDSPTSGYSYEQYF. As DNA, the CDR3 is TGCGCCAGCAGCCAAGATTCCCCGACTAGCGGGTACTCCTACGAGCAGTACTTC.

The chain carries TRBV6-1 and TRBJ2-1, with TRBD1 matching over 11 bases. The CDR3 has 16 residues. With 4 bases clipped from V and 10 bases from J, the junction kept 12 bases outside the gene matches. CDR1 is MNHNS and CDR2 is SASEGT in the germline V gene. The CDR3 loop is CASSGEGTGGAYEQFF. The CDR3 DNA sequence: TGTGCCAGCAGTGGTGAGGGGACAGGGGGGGCCTACGAGCAGTTCTTC.

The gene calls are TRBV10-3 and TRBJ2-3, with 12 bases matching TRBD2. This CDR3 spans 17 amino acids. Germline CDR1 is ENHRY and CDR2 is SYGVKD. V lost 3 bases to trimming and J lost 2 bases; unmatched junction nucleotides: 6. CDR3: CAISDPLAGGPTDTQYF. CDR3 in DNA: TGTGCCATCAGTGACCCACTAGCGGGGGGCCCCACAGATACGCAGTATTTT.

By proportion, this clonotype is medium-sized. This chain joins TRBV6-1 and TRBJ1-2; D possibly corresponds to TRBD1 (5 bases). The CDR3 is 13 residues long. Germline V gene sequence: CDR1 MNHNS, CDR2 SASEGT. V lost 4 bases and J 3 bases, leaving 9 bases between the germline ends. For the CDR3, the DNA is TGTGCCAGCAGTGCAACAGGTTACTATGGCTACACCTTC. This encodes CASSATGYYGYTF.

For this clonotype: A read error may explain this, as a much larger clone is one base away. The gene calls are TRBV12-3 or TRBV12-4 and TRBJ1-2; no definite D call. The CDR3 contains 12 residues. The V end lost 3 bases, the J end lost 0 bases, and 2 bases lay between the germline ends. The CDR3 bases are TGTGCCAGCAGTTTTTCTAACTATGGCTACACCTTC. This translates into CASSFSNYGYTF.

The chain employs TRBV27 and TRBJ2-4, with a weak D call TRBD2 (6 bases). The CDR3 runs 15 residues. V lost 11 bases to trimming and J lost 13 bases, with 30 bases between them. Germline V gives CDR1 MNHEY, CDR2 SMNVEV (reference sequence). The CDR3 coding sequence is TGTGCCCGCGGGCCGGGGGTGTGTGCCACAAACACGCAGTACTTC. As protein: CARGPGVCATNTQYF.